Listed below are T cell receptor beta chains from one sample, sequenced in a study of memory CD4+ T cells and cytomegalovirus serostatus. The method was immunoSEQ multiplex PCR; TCRdb's version includes in-frame clones alone and lacks a portion of them. This sample has 46,000 or so clones, with about 73% found just once. Input material: memory CD4+ T cells from blood. These receptors were obtained from an adult in good health and CMV-seronegative. Each CDR3 is given with its conserved first and last residue. A D gene is named only where the DNA matches it firmly. For some rows the clone size is stated as once, few or many, or as a class when expanded; others skip it.

>TRBV11-2|TRBJ1-3|-|-
CASSSQSTSGNTIYF
TGTGCCAGCAGCTCCCAATCTACCTCTGGAAACACCATATATTTT
>TRBV5-1|TRBJ2-7|-|-
CASSLERDPTRNEQYF
TGCGCCAGCAGCTTGGAACGTGACCCCACGAGAAACGAGCAGTACTTC
>TRBV28|TRBJ2-4|-|-
CASSFRPGSNIQYF
TGTGCCAGCAGTTTCCGGCCGGGATCGAACATTCAGTACTTC
>TRBV4-1|TRBJ1-4|TRBD1|-
CASSRQGDRPNEKLFF
TGCGCCAGCAGCCGACAGGGGGACCGTCCTAATGAAAAACTGTTTTTT
>TRBV7-2|TRBJ1-2|-|-
CASSLVGADYGYTF
TGTGCCAGCAGCTTAGTGGGGGCCGACTATGGCTACACCTTC
>TRBV11-1|TRBJ2-5|-|-
CASSPGREPYQETQYF
TGTGCCAGCAGCCCGGGTAGGGAACCGTACCAAGAGACCCAGTACTTC
>TRBV5-4|TRBJ1-1|-|-
CASSLWGLGGLTEAFF
TGTGCCAGCAGCTTGTGGGGCCTGGGGGGTCTTACTGAAGCTTTCTTT
>TRBV28|TRBJ2-7|TRBD2|-
CASSNAEGSGGPFYEQYF
TGTGCCAGCAGCAACGCCGAGGGAAGCGGGGGCCCCTTTTACGAGCAGTACTTC
>TRBV10-3|TRBJ2-7|-|-
CAISEGATDAYEQYF
TGTGCCATCAGTGAGGGGGCGACAGATGCCTACGAGCAGTACTTC
>TRBV4-1|TRBJ1-5|-|-
CASSHPPSDTHSNQPQHF
TGCGCCAGCAGCCACCCCCCCTCAGACACTCATAGCAATCAGCCCCAGCATTTT
>TRBV18|TRBJ1-1|-|few
CASSPIRTGGLRTEAFF
TGTGCCAGCTCACCTATCCGTACAGGTGGCTTAAGGACTGAAGCTTTCTTT
>TRBV4-1|TRBJ2-7|TRBD2|-
CASSQGLAGNPSSYEQYF
TGCGCCAGCAGCCAAGGACTAGCGGGGAATCCCAGCTCCTACGAGCAGTACTTC
>TRBV7-2|TRBJ2-5|-|-
CASSLFGNQETQYF
TGTGCCAGCAGCTTATTCGGGAACCAAGAGACCCAGTACTTC
>TRBV18|TRBJ2-2|TRBD1|-
CASSPETGGGNTGELFF
TGTGCCAGCTCGCCGGAGACAGGGGGCGGCAACACCGGGGAGCTGTTTTTT
>TRBV11-2|TRBJ2-7|-|-
CASSFEGVYEQYF
TGTGCCAGCAGCTTTGAAGGGGTCTACGAGCAGTACTTC
>TRBV27|TRBJ1-5|-|few
CASSLRSEDQPQHF
TGTGCCAGCAGTTTGAGGTCGGAAGATCAGCCCCAGCATTTT